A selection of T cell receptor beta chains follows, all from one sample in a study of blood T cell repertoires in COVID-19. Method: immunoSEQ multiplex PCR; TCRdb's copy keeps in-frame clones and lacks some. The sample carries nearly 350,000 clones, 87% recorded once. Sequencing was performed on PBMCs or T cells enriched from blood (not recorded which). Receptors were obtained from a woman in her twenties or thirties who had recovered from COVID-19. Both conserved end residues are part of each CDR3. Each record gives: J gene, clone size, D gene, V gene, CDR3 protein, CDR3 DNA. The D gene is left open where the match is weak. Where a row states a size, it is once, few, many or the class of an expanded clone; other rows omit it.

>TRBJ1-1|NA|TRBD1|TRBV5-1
CASSLDRGDTEAFF
TGCGCCAGCAGCTTGGACAGGGGCGACACTGAAGCTTTCTTT
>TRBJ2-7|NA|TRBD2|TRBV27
CASSASVAGGPVYLYEQYF
TGTGCCAGCAGTGCCTCCGTAGCGGGGGGGCCGGTATATCTCTACGAGCAGTACTTC
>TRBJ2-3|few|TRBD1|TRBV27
CASSLIQGGQGKDTQYF
TGTGCCAGCAGTCTAATCCAGGGGGGACAGGGGAAGGATACGCAGTATTTT
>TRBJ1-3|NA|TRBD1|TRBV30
CAWSVRDRGFSGNTIYF
TGTGCCTGGAGTGTACGGGACAGGGGGTTCTCTGGAAACACCATATATTTT
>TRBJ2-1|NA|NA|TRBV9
CASSVEAAGNEQFF
TGTGCCAGCAGCGTAGAGGCGGCGGGAAATGAGCAGTTCTTC
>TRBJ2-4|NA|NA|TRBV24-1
CATSPGQKKNIQYF
TGTGCCACCAGCCCAGGACAGAAAAAAAACATTCAGTACTTC
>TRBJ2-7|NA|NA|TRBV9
CASSPGLATYEQYF
TGTGCCAGCAGTCCCGGGCTAGCAACCTACGAGCAGTACTTC
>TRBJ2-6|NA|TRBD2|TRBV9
CASSVAGWEGSGANVLTF
TGTGCCAGCAGCGTAGCTGGATGGGAGGGCTCTGGGGCCAACGTCCTGACTTTC
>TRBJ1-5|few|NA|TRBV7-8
CASSGGDGRSNQPQHF
TGTGCCAGCTCTGGGGGCGATGGGAGAAGCAATCAGCCCCAGCATTTT
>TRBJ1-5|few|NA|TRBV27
CASSFGGDISNQPQHF
TGTGCCAGCAGTTTTGGAGGGGATATTAGCAATCAGCCCCAGCATTTT
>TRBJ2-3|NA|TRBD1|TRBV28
CASSFLGSGQGSDTQYF
TGTGCCAGCAGTTTTCTAGGAAGCGGACAGGGGTCAGATACGCAGTATTTT
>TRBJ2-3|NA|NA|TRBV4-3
CASSQTLDGFGTDTQYF
TGCGCCAGCAGCCAGACTCTGGATGGATTCGGCACAGATACGCAGTATTTT
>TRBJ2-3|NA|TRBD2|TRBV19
CASSVAGGSTDTQYF
TGTGCCAGTAGTGTCGCGGGGGGGTCCACAGATACGCAGTATTTT
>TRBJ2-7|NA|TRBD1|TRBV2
CASSEAVFVGTELYEQYF
TGTGCCAGCAGTGAAGCGGTTTTTGTCGGGACAGAACTCTACGAGCAGTACTTC
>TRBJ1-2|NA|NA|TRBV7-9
CASSLLHSGSCYTF
TGTGCCAGCAGCTTACTCCACTCAGGTTCCTGCTACACCTTC
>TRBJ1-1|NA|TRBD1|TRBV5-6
CASSLARGKATEAFF
TGTGCCAGCAGCTTGGCCAGGGGGAAGGCCACTGAAGCTTTCTTT
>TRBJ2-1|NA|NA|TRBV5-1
CASSLELAGTGMNEQFF
TGCGCCAGCAGCTTGGAATTGGCGGGGACGGGTATGAATGAGCAGTTCTTC
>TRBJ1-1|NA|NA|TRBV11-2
CASSLGGLGTEAFF
TGTGCCAGCAGCTTGGGGGGGCTGGGCACTGAAGCTTTCTTT
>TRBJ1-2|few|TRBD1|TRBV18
CASSPRSGQGVPLF
TGTGCCAGCTCACCACGGTCGGGACAGGGGGTCCCACTCTTC
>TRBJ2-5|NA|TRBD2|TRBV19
CASSMVGSGGQETQYF
TGTGCCAGTAGTATGGTCGGTAGCGGGGGGCAAGAGACCCAGTACTTC
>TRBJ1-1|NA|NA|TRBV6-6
CASSQTIRTEAFF
TGTGCCAGCAGTCAAACAATCCGCACTGAAGCTTTCTTT
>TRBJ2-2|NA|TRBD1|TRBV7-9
CASSPWTGSAGELFF
TGTGCCAGCAGCCCCTGGACAGGGTCGGCCGGGGAGCTGTTTTTT
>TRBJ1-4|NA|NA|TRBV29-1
CSVEGGREKLFF
TGCAGCGTTGAAGGGGGGAGGGAAAAACTGTTTTTT
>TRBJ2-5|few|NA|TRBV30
CAWSGGGETQYF
TGTGCCTGGAGTGGTGGAGGAGAGACCCAGTACTTC
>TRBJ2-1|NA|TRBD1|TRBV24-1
CATSDSGQGYNEQFF
TGTGCCACCAGTGATTCGGGACAGGGGTACAATGAGCAGTTCTTC
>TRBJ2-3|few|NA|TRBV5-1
CASLDSAGTDTQYF
TGCGCCAGCCTAGACTCGGCCGGCACAGATACGCAGTATTTT
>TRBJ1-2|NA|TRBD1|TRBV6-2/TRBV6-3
CASSYSLQGAESYGYTF
TGTGCCAGCAGTTACTCCTTGCAGGGGGCAGAAAGCTATGGCTACACCTTC
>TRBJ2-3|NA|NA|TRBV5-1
CASSLPQLRGDTQYF
TGCGCCAGCAGCCTCCCCCAGCTTAGGGGGGATACGCAGTATTTT
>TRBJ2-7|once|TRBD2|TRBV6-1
CASSEDPSGGQISYEQYF
TGTGCCAGCAGTGAAGACCCTAGCGGGGGGCAGATCTCCTACGAGCAGTACTTC
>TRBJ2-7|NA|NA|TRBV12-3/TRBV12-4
CASRRTASYEQYF
TGTGCCAGCAGACGGACTGCATCATACGAGCAGTACTTC
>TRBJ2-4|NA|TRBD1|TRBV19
CASSIVQGGKNIQYF
TGTGCCAGTAGTATAGTACAGGGGGGCAAAAACATTCAGTACTTC
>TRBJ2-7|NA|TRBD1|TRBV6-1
CASSEDRGYEQYF
TGTGCCAGCAGTGAGGACAGGGGCTACGAGCAGTACTTC
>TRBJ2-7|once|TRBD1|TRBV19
CASSTGTGVGEQYF
TGTGCCAGTAGTACCGGGACAGGGGTTGGCGAGCAGTACTTC
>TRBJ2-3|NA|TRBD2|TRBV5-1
CASSSGLAGGTSLVDTQYF
TGCGCCAGCAGCTCGGGACTAGCGGGGGGTACGTCCCTCGTAGATACGCAGTATTTT
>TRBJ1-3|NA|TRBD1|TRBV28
CATRLGPGQGADGNTIYF
TGTGCCACGAGGTTAGGACCGGGACAGGGGGCGGATGGAAACACCATATATTTT
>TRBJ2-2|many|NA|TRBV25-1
CASSDPRAPTGELFF
TGTGCCAGCAGTGATCCCAGAGCGCCCACCGGGGAGCTGTTTTTT
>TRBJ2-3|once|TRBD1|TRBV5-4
CASSPYSAGQGAPDTQYF
TGTGCCAGCAGCCCCTACTCCGCCGGACAGGGGGCGCCGGATACGCAGTATTTT
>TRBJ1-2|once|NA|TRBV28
CASADAGRGDWVGYTF
TGTGCCAGCGCCGACGCGGGCAGGGGCGATTGGGTTGGCTACACCTTC
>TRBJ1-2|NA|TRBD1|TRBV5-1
CASSLTDPGQGPYGYTF
TGCGCCAGCAGCTTGACTGATCCGGGACAGGGCCCCTATGGCTACACCTTC
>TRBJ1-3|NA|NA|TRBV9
CASSERLRSSGNTIYF
TGTGCCAGCAGCGAAAGACTGAGATCCTCTGGAAACACCATATATTTT
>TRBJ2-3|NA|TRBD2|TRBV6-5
CASWASGGAKDTQYF
TGTGCCAGCTGGGCTAGCGGGGGGGCAAAGGATACGCAGTATTTT
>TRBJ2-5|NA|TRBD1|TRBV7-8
CASSQIRDSQETQYF
TGTGCCAGCAGCCAAATACGGGACAGCCAAGAGACCCAGTACTTC
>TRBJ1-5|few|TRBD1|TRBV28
CASSDRGGQPQHF
TGTGCCAGCAGCGACAGGGGAGGCCAGCCCCAGCATTTT
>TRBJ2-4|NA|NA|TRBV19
CASSIGTVKNIQYF
TGTGCCAGTAGTATAGGGACAGTCAAAAACATTCAGTACTTC
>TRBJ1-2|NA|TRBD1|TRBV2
CASRQGGDYGYTF
TGTGCCAGCCGACAGGGTGGGGACTATGGCTACACCTTC
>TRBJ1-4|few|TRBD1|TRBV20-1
CSASTGTGVLTNEKLFF
TGCAGTGCTAGTACCGGGACAGGGGTTTTGACTAATGAAAAACTGTTTTTT
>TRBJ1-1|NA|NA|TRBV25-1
CASRPDRLNTEAFF
TGTGCCAGCCGACCTGACAGGTTGAACACTGAAGCTTTCTTT
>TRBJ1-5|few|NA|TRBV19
CASIGYRVSNQPQHF
TGTGCCAGTATAGGGTACAGGGTTAGCAATCAGCCCCAGCATTTT